One sample yielded the 14 T cell receptor beta chains listed below, sequenced in a study of cytomegalovirus exposure and HLA in healthy donors. This PCR relied on a set of 60 Vbeta primers and 13 Jbeta primers. Profiled with immunoSEQ multiplex PCR; TCRdb holds only in-frame clones, not every one. The sample records 100,000 to 150,000 clones, about four fifths being singletons. Sequenced: PBMCs. These receptor sequences come from a woman aged 55-69 years in good health and CMV-seropositive.

This sequence joins TRBV29-1 and TRBJ2-7; 8 bases are a match to TRBD1. Germline loops: CDR1 SQVTM, CDR2 ANQGSEA. V gave up 8 bases and J gave up 4 bases; unmatched junction bases: 10. The CDR3 covers 13 residues. CDR3 protein: CSFSRGRAYEQYF. CDR3 in DNA: TGCAGCTTTTCCAGGGGGCGAGCTTACGAGCAGTACTTC.

This clone was found once. The chain carries TRBV19 and TRBJ2-7; 10 bases are a match to TRBD1. CDR3 length equals 14 residues. Unmatched junction bases numbered 4, after V lost 3 bases and J lost 5 bases. Germline values: CDR1 LNHDA, CDR2 SQIVND (reference sequence). Written as DNA, the CDR3 is TGTGCCAGTAGTATGGGACAGGGGAGGGACGAGCAGTACTTC. It translates to CASSMGQGRDEQYF.

V usage is TRBV5-8 and J usage is TRBJ1-1; D not certain. V was clipped by 5 bases and J by 5 bases, with 13 bases between them. The CDR3 runs to 13 residues. Germline CDR1 is SGHTS and CDR2 is YDEGEE. Here the CDR3 reads CASRPLRETEAFF. The CDR3 bases are TGTGCCAGCAGGCCCTTAAGGGAGACTGAAGCTTTCTTT.

The gene calls are TRBV27 and TRBJ1-1; D is possibly TRBD1 (5 bases). The CDR3 has 14 amino acids. Trimming took off 3 bases at V and 0 bases at J, with 8 bases between the two ends. Germline loops: CDR1 MNHEY, CDR2 SMNVEV (reference sequence). CDR3 bases: TGTGCCAGCAGTTTTGGCAGGGTGAACACTGAAGCTTTCTTT. Translated: CASSFGRVNTEAFF.

V gene TRBV27 combines with J gene TRBJ1-5, with D uncertain. Between the trimmed V and J ends, which lost 3 bases and 7 bases, there was a span of 10 bases. The CDR3 length is 13 residues. Per germline, CDR1 MNHEY and CDR2 SMNVEV (reference sequence). The chain's CDR3 is CASSFAGSQPQHF. The CDR3 nucleotides read TGTGCCAGCAGTTTTGCTGGGAGCCAGCCCCAGCATTTT.

DNA of the CDR3: TGTGCCAGCAGCTTTGTAGGGACAGGGCTCTTCACCGGGGAGCTGTTTTTT. It encodes CASSFVGTGLFTGELFF. V gene TRBV7-2 combines with J gene TRBJ2-2, with 9 bases lining up with TRBD1. V shed 3 bases and J 4 bases; nucleotides not matched to a gene: 9. CDR3 length: 17 amino acids. Germline V gene data show CDR1 as SGHTA and CDR2 as FQGNSA.

The chain joins TRBV6-1 to TRBJ1-5, with 10 bases fitting TRBD1. V shed 5 bases and J 5 bases; nucleotides not matched to a gene: 6. CDR1 is MNHNS and CDR2 is SASEGT in the germline V gene. The CDR3 is 15 amino acids. The CDR3 loop is CASSQGTGDHQPQHF. Here the CDR3 DNA reads TGTGCCAGCAGTCAGGGGACAGGGGACCATCAGCCCCAGCATTTT.

J is TRBJ1-2 and V is TRBV12-2; the listed D gene, TRBD1, was not tested against the DNA. TRBV12-2 is a documented pseudogene. The length of the CDR3 is 15 residues. The CDR3 region is CASRLERDRGYGYTF. CDR3 nucleotide sequence: TGTGCAAGTCGCTTAGAAAGGGACAGGGGCTATGGCTACACCTTC.

The J gene is TRBJ2-7, the V gene TRBV14; D uncertain. From germline, CDR1 is SGHDN and CDR2 FVKESK. The CDR3 covers 15 residues. V was trimmed by 0 bases and J by 4 bases, leaving 13 bases between them. The chain's CDR3 is CASSQDLEATYEQYF. The CDR3 nucleotides are TGTGCCAGCAGCCAAGATCTTGAGGCAACATACGAGCAGTACTTC. Based on the CDR3 plus reference TRBV14 and TRBJ2-7, the full variable domain is EAGVTQFPSHSVIEKGQTVTLRCDPISGHDNLYWYRRVMGKEIKFLLHFVKESKQDESGMPNNRFLAERTGGTYSTLKVQPAELEDSGVYFCASSQDLEATYEQYFGPGTRLTVT.

The chain links TRBV7-9 to TRBJ2-3, with TRBD2 matching over 8 bases. The CDR3 runs 15 residues. V was pared by 5 bases and J by 2 bases, with 6 bases of the junction left unmatched. CDR1 is SEHNR and CDR2 is FQNEAQ in the germline V gene (reference sequence). CDR3 nucleotides: TGTGCCAGCAGCCGGCGGGAGGCCCACACAGATACGCAGTATTTT. It codes for CASSRREAHTDTQYF.

The CDR3 nucleotides are TGTGCCGCATCTCTATTGCACGGACAGGGGATCAATCAGCCCCAGCATTTT. Protein: CAASLLHGQGINQPQHF. The chain carries TRBV6-8 and TRBJ1-5, with 9 bases identical to TRBD1. The V gene's germline CDR1 is MNHGY and CDR2 SAAAGT. The V gene end was trimmed by 11 bases and the J gene end by 3 bases; junction bases not matched to a gene: 17. The CDR3 runs 17 residues.

This chain joins TRBV7-2 and TRBJ1-2; 8 positions agree with TRBD1. Trimming removed 5 bases from V and 4 bases from J; junction bases left unmatched: 9. The CDR3 is made up of 15 amino acids. Germline V gene lookup returns CDR1 SGHTA and CDR2 FQGNSA. The CDR3 DNA follows: TGTGCCAGCAGCGAGAATCAGGGGGCCGGCTATGGCTACACCTTC. Protein product: CASSENQGAGYGYTF.

The rearrangement links TRBV5-1 to TRBJ2-5; 7 bases are a match to TRBD1. Germline CDR1 and CDR2: SGHRS and YFSETQ. With V trimmed by 4 bases and J by 4 bases, 10 bases remained unmatched. The CDR3 extends over 15 amino acids. The CDR3 here is CASSRTGDRGETQYF. Here the CDR3 DNA reads TGCGCCAGCAGCCGAACAGGGGATCGGGGAGAGACCCAGTACTTC. Full variable domain (rest looked up from reference TRBV5-1 and TRBJ2-5): KAGVTQTPRYLIKTRGQQVTLSCSPISGHRSVSWYQQTPGQGLQFLFEYFSETQRNKGNFPGRFSGRQFSNSRSEMNVSTLELGDSALYLCASSRTGDRGETQYFGPGTRLLVL.

This chain joins TRBV5-4 and TRBJ2-5; 7 bases map to TRBD2. V shed 3 bases and J 5 bases; nucleotides not matched to a gene: 10. CDR3 size: 15 residues. Germline V gives CDR1 SGHNT, CDR2 YYREEE (reference sequence). Here the CDR3 reads CASSSLSGVGETQYF. CDR3 sequence (DNA): TGTGCCAGCAGCTCGTTAAGCGGGGTAGGGGAGACCCAGTACTTC.